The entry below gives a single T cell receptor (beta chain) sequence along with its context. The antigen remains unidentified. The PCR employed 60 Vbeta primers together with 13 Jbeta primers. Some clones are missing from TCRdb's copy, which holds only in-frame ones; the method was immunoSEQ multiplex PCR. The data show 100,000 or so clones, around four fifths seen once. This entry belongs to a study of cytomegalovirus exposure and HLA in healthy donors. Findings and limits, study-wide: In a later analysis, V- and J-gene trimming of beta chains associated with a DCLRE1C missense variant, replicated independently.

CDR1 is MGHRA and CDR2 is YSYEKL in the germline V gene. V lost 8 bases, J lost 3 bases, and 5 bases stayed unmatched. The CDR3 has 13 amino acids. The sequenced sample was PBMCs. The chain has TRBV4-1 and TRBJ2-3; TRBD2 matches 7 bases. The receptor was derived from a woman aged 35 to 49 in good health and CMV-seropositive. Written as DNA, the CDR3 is TGCGCCAGCCGAGCCGGGGGGACAGATACGCAGTATTTT. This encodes CASRAGGTDTQYF.